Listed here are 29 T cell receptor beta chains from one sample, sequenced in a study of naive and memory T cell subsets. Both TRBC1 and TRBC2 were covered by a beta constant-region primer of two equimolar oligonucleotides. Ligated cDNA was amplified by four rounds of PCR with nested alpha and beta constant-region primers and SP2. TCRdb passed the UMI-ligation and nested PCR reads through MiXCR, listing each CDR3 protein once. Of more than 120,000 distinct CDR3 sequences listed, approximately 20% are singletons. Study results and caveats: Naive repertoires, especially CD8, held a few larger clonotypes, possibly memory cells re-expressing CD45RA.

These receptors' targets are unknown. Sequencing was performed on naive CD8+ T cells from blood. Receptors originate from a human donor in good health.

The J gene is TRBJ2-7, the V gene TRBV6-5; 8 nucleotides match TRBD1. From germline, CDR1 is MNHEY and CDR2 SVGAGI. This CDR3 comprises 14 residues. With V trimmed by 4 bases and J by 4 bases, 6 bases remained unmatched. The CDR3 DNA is TGTGCCAGCAGTTCCGGGACAGGACCATACGAGCAGTACTTC. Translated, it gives CASSSGTGPYEQYF.

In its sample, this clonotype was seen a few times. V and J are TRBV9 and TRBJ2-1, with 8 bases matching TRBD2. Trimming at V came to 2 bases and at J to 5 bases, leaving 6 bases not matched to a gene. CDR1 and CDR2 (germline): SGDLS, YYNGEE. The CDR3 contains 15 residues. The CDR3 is CASSVAGGANNEQFF. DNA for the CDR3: TGTGCCAGCAGCGTCGCGGGAGGCGCTAACAATGAGCAGTTCTTC.

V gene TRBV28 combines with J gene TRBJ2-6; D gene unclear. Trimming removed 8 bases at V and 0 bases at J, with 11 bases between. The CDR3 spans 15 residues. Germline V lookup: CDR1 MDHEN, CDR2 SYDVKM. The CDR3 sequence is CASRALTSGANVLTF. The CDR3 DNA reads TGTGCCAGCCGAGCCCTGACCTCTGGGGCCAACGTCCTGACTTTC.

This CDR3 is CASSYSAAELFNEQFF. The CDR3, as DNA: TGTGCCAGCAGTTACTCGGCGGCAGAACTCTTCAATGAGCAGTTCTTC. This rearrangement joins TRBV6-6 to TRBJ2-1; D is undetermined. CDR1 and CDR2 from the germline V gene are MNHNY and SVGAGI (reference sequence). The CDR3 runs 16 residues. The V and J ends lost 0 bases and 6 bases respectively, with 15 bases between them.

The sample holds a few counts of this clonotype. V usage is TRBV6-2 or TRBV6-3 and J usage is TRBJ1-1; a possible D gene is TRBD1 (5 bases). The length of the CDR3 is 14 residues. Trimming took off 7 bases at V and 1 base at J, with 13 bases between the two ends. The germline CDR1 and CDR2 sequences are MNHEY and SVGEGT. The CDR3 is CASTWTLKNTEAFF. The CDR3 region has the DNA TGTGCCAGCACCTGGACACTCAAGAACACTGAAGCTTTCTTT.

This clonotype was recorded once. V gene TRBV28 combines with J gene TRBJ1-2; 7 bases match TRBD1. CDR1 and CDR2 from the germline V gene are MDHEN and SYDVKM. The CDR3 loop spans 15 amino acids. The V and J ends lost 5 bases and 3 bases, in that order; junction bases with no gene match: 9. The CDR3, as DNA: TGTGCCAGCAGTCGAAACCAGGGGGAAGACTATGGCTACACCTTC. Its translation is CASSRNQGEDYGYTF.

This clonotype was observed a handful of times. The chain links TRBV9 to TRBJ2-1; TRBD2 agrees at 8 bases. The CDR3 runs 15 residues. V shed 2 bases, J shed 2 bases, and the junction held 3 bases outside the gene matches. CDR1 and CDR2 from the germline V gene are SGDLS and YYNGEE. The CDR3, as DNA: TGTGCCAGCAGCGTCGGGGGGGTAGCCTACAATGAGCAGTTCTTC. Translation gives CASSVGGVAYNEQFF.

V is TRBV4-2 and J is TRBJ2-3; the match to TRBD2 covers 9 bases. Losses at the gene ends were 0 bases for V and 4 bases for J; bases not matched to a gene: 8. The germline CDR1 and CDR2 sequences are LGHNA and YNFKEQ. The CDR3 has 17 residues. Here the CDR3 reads CASSQDPREGPPDTQYF. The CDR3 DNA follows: TGTGCCAGCAGCCAAGATCCGCGGGAGGGCCCCCCAGATACGCAGTATTTT.

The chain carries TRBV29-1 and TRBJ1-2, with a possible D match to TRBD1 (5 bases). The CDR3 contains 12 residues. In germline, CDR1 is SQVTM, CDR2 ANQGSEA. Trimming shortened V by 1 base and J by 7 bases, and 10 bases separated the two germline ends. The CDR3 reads CSVEGGEGGYTF. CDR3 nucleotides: TGCAGCGTTGAAGGGGGCGAGGGTGGCTACACCTTC.

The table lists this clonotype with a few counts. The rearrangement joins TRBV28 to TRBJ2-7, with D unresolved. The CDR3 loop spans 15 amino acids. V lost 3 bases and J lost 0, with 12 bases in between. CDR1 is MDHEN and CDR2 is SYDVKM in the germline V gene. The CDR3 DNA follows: TGTGCCAGCAGTTTCTGTTGCCTCGTCTCCTACGAGCAGTACTTC. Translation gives CASSFCCLVSYEQYF. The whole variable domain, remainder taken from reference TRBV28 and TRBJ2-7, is DVKVTQSSRYLVKRTGEKVFLECVQDMDHENMFWYRQDPGLGLRLIYFSYDVKMKEKGDIPEGYSVSREKKERFSLILESASTNQTSMYLCASSFCCLVSYEQYFGPGTRLTVT.

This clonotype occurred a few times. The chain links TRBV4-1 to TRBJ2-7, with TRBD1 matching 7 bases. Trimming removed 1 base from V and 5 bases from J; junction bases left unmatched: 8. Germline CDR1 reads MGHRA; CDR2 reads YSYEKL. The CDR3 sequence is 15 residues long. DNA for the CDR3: TGCGCCAGCAGCCAAGTAGATCAGGGGGTTGACGAGCAGTACTTC. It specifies CASSQVDQGVDEQYF.

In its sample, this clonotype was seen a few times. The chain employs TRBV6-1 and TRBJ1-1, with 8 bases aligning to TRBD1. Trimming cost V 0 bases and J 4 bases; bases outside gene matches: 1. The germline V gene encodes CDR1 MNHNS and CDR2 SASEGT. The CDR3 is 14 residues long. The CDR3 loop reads CASSEAQGATEAFF. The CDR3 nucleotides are TGTGCCAGCAGTGAAGCCCAGGGGGCCACTGAAGCTTTCTTT.

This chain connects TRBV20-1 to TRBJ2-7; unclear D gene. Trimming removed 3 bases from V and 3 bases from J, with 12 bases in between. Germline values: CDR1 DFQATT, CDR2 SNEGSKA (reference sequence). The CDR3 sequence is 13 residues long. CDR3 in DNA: TGCAGTGCTAGGGCCCCCTCGTACTACGAGCAGTACTTC. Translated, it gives CSARAPSYYEQYF.

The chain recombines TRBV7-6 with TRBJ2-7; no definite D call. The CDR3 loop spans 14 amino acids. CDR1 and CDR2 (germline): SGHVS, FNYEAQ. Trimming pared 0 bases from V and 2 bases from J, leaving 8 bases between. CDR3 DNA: TGTGCCAGCAGCTTAGCTGACATACCCTACGAGCAGTACTTC. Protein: CASSLADIPYEQYF.

CDR3 sequence (DNA): TGTGCCAGCAACATGGATCGGGGGCATGGCGAGCAGTACTTC. Amino acids: CASNMDRGHGEQYF. This chain links TRBV28 with TRBJ2-7; D assignment may be TRBD1 or TRBD2 (6 bases each). The CDR3 sequence is 14 residues long. Per germline, CDR1 MDHEN and CDR2 SYDVKM. V lost 7 bases and J lost 6, with 19 bases in between.

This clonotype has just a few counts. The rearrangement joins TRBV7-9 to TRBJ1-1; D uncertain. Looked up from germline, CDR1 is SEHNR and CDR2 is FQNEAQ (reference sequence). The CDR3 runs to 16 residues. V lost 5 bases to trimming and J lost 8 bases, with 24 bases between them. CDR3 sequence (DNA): TGTGCCAGCAGCCAACTTCTCGGGGTCGCTGGGCACGAAGCTTTCTTT. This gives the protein CASSQLLGVAGHEAFF. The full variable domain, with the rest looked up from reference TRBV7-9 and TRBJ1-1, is DTGVSQNPRHKITKRGQNVTFRCDPISEHNRLYWYRQTLGQGPEFLTYFQNEAQLEKSRLLSDRFSAERPKGSFSTLEIQRTEQGDSAMYLCASSQLLGVAGHEAFFGQGTRLTVV.

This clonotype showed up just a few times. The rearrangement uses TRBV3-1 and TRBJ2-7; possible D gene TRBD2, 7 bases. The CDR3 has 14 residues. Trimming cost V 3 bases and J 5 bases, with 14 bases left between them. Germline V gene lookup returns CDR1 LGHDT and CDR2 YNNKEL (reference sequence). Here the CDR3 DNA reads TGTGCCAGCAGCCAGGGCAGCGGGACAAACGAGCAGTACTTC. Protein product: CASSQGSGTNEQYF.

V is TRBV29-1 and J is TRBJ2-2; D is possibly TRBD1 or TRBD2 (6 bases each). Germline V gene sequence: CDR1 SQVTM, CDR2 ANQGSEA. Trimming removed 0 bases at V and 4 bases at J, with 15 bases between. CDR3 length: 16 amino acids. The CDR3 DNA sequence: TGCAGCGTTGAAGATCCGGGGGCTAGGATCACCGGGGAGCTGTTTTTT. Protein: CSVEDPGARITGELFF.

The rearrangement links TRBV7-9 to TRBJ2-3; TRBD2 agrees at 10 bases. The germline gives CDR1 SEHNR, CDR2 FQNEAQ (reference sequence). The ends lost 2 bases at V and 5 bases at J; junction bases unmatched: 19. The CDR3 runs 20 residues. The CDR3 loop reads CASSLFRGPPAGGPVDTQYF. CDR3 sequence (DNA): TGTGCCAGCAGCTTATTTCGGGGACCCCCAGCGGGAGGGCCAGTAGATACGCAGTATTTT.

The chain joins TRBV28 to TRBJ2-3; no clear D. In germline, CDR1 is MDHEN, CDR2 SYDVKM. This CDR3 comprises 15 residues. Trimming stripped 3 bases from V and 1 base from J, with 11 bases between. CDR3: CASSFLSRGTDTQYF. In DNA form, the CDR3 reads TGTGCCAGCAGTTTTTTGTCCAGAGGCACAGATACGCAGTATTTT.

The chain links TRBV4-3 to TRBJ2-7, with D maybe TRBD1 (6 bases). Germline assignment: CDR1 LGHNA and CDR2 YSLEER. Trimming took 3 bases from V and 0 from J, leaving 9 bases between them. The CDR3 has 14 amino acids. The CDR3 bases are TGCGCCAGCAGCCAGGACAGCGACTCCTACGAGCAGTACTTC. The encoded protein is CASSQDSDSYEQYF.

CDR3 sequence reads: CASSYDYGGLYEQYF. In DNA form, the CDR3 reads TGTGCCAGCAGTTATGACTATGGCGGACTCTACGAGCAGTACTTC. The chain carries TRBV6-2 or TRBV6-3 and TRBJ2-7; possible D gene TRBD2, 5 bases. The germline V and J ends were trimmed by 3 bases and 3 bases, with 15 bases remaining between them. From germline, CDR1 is MNHEY and CDR2 SVGEGT. The CDR3 is made up of 15 amino acids.

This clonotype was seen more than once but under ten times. CDR3 protein: CASSRDRVLTEAFF. The CDR3 nucleotides read TGTGCCAGCAGTCGCGACAGGGTCTTAACTGAAGCTTTCTTT. V and J are TRBV12-3 or TRBV12-4 and TRBJ1-1; 7 nucleotides match TRBD1. This CDR3 comprises 14 residues. Losses at the gene ends were 5 bases for V and 5 bases for J; bases not matched to a gene: 8.

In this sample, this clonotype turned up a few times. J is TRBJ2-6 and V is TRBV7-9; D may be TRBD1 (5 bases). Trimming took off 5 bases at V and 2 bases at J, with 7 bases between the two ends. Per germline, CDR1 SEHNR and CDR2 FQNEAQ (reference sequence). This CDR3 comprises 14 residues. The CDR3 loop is CASSLRAGANVLTF. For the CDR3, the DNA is TGTGCCAGCAGCCTCAGGGCTGGGGCCAACGTCCTGACTTTC.

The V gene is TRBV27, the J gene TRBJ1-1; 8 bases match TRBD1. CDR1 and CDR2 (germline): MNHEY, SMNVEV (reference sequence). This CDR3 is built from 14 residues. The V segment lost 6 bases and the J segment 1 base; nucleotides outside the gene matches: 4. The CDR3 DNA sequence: TGTGCCAGCAGACCCGGGACAGGGAACACTGAAGCTTTCTTT. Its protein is CASRPGTGNTEAFF.

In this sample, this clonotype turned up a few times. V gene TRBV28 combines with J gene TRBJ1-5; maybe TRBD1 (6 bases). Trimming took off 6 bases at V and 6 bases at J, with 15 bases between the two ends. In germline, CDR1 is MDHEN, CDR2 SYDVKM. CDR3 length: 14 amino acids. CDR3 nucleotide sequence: TGTGCCAGCAGATTACAGGGCTATGGTCAGCCCCAGCATTTT. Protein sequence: CASRLQGYGQPQHF.

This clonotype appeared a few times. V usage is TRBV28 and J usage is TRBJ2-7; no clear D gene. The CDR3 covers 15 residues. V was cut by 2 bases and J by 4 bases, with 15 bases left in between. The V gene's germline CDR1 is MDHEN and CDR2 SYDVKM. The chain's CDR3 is CASSLGPFERYEQYF. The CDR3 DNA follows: TGTGCCAGCAGTTTAGGCCCCTTCGAGAGGTACGAGCAGTACTTC.

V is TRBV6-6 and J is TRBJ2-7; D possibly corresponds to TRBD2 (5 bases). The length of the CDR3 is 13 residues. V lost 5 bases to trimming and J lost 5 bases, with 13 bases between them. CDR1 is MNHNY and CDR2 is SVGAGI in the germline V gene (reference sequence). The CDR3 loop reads CASSPPGLDEQYF. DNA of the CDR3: TGTGCCAGCAGTCCCCCGGGGTTGGACGAGCAGTACTTC.

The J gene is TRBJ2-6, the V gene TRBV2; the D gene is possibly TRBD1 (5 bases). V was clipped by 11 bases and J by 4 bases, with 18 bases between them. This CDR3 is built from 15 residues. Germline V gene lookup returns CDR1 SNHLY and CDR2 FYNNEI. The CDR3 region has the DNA TGTGCCGGACATGACTTGCTTTCCGGGGCCAACGTCCTGACTTTC. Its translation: CAGHDLLSGANVLTF.